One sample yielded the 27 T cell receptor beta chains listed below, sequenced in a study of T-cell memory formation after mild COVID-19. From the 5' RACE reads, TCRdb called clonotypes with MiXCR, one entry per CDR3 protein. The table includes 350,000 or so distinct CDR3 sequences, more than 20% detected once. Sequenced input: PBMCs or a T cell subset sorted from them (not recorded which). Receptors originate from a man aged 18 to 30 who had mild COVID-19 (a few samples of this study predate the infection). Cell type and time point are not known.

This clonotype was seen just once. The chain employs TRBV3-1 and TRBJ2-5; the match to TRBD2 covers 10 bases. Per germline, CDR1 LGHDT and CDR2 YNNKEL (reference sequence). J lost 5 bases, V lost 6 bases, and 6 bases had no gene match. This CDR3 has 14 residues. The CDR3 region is CASRPTSGAETQYF. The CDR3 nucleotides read TGTGCCAGCAGACCCACTAGCGGGGCCGAGACCCAGTACTTC.

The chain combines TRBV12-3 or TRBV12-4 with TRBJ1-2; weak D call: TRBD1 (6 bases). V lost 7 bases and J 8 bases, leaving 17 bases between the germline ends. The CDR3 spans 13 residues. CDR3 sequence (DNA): TGTGCCAGCACCCGACAGGACCGCCTCGGCTACACCTTC. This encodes CASTRQDRLGYTF.

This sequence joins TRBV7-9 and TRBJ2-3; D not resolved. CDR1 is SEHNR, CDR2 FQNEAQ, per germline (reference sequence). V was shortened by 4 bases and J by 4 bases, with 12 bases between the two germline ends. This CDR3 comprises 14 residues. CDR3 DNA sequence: TGTGCCAGCAGCTCTCCGGGTCTACCAGATACGCAGTATTTT. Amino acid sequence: CASSSPGLPDTQYF.

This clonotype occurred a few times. The CDR3 loop reads CASSVVGANYGYTF. CDR3 coding DNA: TGTGCCAGCAGCGTCGTCGGAGCTAACTATGGCTACACCTTC. The chain links TRBV5-6 to TRBJ1-2; D gene uncertain. V lost 4 bases, J lost 0 bases, and 10 bases lay in between. The length of the CDR3 is 14 residues. The germline V gene encodes CDR1 SGHDT and CDR2 YYEEEE.

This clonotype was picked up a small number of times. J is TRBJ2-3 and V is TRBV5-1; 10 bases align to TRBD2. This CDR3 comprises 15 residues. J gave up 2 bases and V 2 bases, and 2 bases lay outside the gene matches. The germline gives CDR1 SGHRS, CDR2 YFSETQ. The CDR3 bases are TGCGCCAGCAGCTTTAGCGGGGGGACCACAGATACGCAGTATTTT. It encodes CASSFSGGTTDTQYF.

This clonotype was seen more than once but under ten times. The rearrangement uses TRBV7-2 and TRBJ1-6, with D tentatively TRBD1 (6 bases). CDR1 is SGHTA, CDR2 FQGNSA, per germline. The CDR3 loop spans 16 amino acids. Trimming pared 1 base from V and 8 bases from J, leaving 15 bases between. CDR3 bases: TGTGCCAGCAGCTTAGTAGGTGGGGGCCGTTATTCACCCCTCCACTTT. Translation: CASSLVGGGRYSPLHF.

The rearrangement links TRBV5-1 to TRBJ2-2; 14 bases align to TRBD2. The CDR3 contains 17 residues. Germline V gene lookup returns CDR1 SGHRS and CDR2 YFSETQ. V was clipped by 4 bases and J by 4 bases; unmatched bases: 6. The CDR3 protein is CASSTGLAGGVTGELFF. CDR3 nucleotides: TGCGCCAGCAGCACCGGACTAGCGGGGGGCGTCACCGGGGAGCTGTTTTTT. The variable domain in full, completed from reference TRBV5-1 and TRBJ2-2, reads KAGVTQTPRYLIKTRGQQVTLSCSPISGHRSVSWYQQTPGQGLQFLFEYFSETQRNKGNFPGRFSGRQFSNSRSEMNVSTLELGDSALYLCASSTGLAGGVTGELFFGEGSRLTVL.

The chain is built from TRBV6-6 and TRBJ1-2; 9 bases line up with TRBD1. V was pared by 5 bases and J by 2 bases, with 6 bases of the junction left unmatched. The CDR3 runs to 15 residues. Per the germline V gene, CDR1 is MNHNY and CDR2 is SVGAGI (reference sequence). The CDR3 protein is CASSNPGTGNYGYTF. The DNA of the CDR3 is TGTGCCAGCAGTAACCCCGGGACAGGGAACTATGGCTACACCTTC.

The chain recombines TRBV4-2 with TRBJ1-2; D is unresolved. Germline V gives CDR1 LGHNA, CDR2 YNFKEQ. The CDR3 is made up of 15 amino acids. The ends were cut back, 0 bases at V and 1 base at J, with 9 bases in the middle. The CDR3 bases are TGTGCCAGCAGCCAAGAGAGGTTGATTAACTATGGCTACACCTTC. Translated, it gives CASSQERLINYGYTF.

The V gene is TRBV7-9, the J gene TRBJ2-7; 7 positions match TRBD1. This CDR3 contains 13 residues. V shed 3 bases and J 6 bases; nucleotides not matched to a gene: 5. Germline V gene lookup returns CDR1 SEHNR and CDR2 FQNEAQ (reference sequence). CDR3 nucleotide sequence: TGTGCCAGCAGCTTGGGGACAGACACCGAGCAGTACGTC. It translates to CASSLGTDTEQYV.

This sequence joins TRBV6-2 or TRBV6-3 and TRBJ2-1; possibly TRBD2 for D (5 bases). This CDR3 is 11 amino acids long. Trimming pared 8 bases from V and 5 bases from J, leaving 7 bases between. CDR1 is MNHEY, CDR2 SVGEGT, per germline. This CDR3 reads CASGRDNEQFF. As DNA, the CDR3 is TGTGCCAGCGGGCGGGACAATGAGCAGTTCTTC.

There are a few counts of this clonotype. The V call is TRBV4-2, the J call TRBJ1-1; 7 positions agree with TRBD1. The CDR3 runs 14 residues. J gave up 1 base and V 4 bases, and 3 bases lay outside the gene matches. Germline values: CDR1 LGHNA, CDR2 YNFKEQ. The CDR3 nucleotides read TGTGCCAGCAGCCGACAGGGAGAGAACACTGAAGCTTTCTTT. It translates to CASSRQGENTEAFF.

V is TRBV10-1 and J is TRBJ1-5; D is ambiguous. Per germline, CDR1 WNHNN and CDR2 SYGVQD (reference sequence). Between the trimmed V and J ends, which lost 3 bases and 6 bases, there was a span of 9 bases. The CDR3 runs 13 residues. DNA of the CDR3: TGCGCCAGCAGTGATGATAACAGTCAGCCCCAGCATTTT. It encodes CASSDDNSQPQHF.

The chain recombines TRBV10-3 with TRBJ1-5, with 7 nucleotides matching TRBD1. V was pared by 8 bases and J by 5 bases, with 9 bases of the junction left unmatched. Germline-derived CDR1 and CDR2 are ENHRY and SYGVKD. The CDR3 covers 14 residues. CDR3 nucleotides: TGTGCCATCTGGACGGGACAGTCGGATCAGCCCCAGCATTTT. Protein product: CAIWTGQSDQPQHF.

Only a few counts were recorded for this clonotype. This chain's CDR3 is CASSRNLASYEQYF. Here the CDR3 DNA reads TGTGCCAGCAGTCGAAACCTAGCGTCCTACGAGCAGTACTTC. This chain uses TRBV7-2 with TRBJ2-7, with D possibly being TRBD2 (6 bases). CDR1 and CDR2 from the germline V gene are SGHTA and FQGNSA. V lost 6 bases to trimming and J lost 1 base, with 13 bases between them. This CDR3 is 14 amino acids long.

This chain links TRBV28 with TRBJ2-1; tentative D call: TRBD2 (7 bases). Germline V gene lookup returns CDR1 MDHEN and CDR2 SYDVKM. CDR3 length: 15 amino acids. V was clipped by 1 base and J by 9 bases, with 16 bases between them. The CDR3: CASSLFGGRLSEQFF. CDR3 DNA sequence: TGTGCCAGCAGTTTATTCGGGGGGCGGTTGAGTGAGCAGTTCTTC.

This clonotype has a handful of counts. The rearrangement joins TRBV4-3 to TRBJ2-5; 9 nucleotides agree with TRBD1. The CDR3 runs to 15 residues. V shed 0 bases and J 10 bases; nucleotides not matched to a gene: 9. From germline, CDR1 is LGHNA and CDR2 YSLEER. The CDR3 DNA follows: TGCGCCAGCAGCCAAGATTCGGGACAGGGAGGAGGCCAGTACTTC. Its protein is CASSQDSGQGGGQYF.

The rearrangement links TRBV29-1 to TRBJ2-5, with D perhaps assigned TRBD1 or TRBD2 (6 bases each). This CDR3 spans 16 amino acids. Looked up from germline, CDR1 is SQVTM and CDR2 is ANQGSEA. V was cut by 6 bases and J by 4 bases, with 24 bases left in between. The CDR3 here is CSVSKGLGAGGETQYF. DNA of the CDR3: TGCAGCGTCTCCAAGGGGCTGGGGGCCGGGGGAGAGACCCAGTACTTC.

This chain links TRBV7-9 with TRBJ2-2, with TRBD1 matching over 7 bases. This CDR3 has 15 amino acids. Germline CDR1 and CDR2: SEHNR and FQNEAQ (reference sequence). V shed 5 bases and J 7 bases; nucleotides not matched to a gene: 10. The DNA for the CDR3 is TGTGCCAGCAGCCCCCGACAGGGAAAGCACGGGGAGCTGTTTTTT. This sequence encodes CASSPRQGKHGELFF.

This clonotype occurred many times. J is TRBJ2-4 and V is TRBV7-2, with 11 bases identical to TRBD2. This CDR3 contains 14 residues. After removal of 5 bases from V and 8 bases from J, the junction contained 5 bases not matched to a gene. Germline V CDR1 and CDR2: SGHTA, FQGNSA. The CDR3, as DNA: TGTGCCAGCAGCACCCATAGCGGGGGGGACATTCAGTACTTC. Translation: CASSTHSGGDIQYF.

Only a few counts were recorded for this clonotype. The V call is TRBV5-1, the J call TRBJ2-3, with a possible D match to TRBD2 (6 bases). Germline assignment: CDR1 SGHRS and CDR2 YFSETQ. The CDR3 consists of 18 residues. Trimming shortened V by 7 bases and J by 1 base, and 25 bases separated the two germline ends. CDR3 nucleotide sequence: TGCGCCAGCCATCCCCAGAAAAGAGTGCGGGGTGGCACAGATACGCAGTATTTT. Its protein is CASHPQKRVRGGTDTQYF.

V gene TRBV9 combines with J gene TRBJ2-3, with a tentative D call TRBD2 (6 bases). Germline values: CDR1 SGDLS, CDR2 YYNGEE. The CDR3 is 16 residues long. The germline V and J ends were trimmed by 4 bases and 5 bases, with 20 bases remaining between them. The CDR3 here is CASSPSRAGRGDTQYF. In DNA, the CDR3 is TGTGCCAGCAGCCCCTCACGGGCCGGGCGGGGAGATACGCAGTATTTT.

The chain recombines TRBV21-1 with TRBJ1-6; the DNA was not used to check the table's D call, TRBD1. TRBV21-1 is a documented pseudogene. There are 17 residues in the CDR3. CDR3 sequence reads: CASSKAPHDRVNSPLHF. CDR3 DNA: TGTGCCAGCAGCAAAGCTCCCCACGACAGGGTGAATTCACCCCTCCACTTT.

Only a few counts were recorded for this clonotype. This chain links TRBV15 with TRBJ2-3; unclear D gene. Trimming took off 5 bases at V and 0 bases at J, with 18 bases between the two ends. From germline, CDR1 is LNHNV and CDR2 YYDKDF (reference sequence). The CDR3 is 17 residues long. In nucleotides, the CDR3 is TGTGCCACCAGCCTGATCCCGACCCTTACTAGCACAGATACGCAGTATTTT. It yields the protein CATSLIPTLTSTDTQYF. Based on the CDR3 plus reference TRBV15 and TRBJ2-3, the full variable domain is DAMVIQNPRYQVTQFGKPVTLSCSQTLNHNVMYWYQQKSSQAPKLLFHYYDKDFNNEADTPDNFQSRRPNTSFCFLDIRSPGLGDTAMYLCATSLIPTLTSTDTQYFGPGTRLTVL.

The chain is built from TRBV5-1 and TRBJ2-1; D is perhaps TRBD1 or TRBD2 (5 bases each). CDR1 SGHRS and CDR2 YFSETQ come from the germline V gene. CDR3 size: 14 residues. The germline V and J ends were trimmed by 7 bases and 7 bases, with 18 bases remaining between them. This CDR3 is CASHQPGRGNEQFF. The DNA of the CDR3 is TGCGCCAGCCACCAGCCGGGACGAGGGAATGAGCAGTTCTTC.

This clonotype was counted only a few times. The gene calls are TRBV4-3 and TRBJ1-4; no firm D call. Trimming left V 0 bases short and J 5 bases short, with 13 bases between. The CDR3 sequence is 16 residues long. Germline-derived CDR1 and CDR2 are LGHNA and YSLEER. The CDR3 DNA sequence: TGCGCCAGCAGCCAAGATCCCGGGGTCGAGAATGAAAAACTGTTTTTT. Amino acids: CASSQDPGVENEKLFF.

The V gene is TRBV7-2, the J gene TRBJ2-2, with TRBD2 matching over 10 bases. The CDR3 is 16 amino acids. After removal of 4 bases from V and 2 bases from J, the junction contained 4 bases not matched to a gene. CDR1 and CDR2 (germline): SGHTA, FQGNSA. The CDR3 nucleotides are TGTGCCAGCAGCTCCCAGCGGGGGGGCAACACCGGGGAGCTGTTTTTT. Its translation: CASSSQRGGNTGELFF.